Following are 4 T cell receptor beta chains from one sample sequenced in a study of T cell changes during pregnancy in multiple sclerosis (dated by TCRdb to the late 2010s). The library was made by the immunoSEQ multiplex PCR assay. In its TCRdb copy, this immuneACCESS table keeps in-frame sequences only and misses some clones. Where compared with another copy, unresolved V genes explain less than half of these, and the others have no known cause. The sample table holds fewer than 60,000 clones, of which more than 90% were seen once. Roughly 1.2% of the sample is held by the ten biggest clonotypes. Specimen: peripheral blood, collected after pregnancy. The receptors shown here come from a female donor in good health, enrolled as a control in a pregnancy study.

This rearrangement joins TRBV7-7 to TRBJ2-3; 10 positions agree with TRBD2. After removal of 1 base from V and 6 bases from J, the junction contained 7 bases not matched to a gene. There are 16 residues in the CDR3. The germline V gene has CDR1 SSHAT and CDR2 FNYEAQ (reference sequence). DNA of the CDR3: TGTGCCAGCAGCTTAGGCGCTAGCGGGGGTTTGGATACGCAGTATTTT. Translated, it gives CASSLGASGGLDTQYF.

The gene calls are TRBV5-1 and TRBJ1-1; 9 bases are a match to TRBD1. The V gene end was trimmed by 2 bases and the J gene end by 5 bases; junction bases not matched to a gene: 4. Germline V gives CDR1 SGHRS, CDR2 YFSETQ. CDR3 size: 14 residues. As DNA, the CDR3 is TGCGCCAGCAGCTTAACGACAGGGGGGACTGAAGCTTTCTTT. This translates into CASSLTTGGTEAFF.

The chain joins TRBV6-1 to TRBJ1-5; 9 bases fit TRBD1. Per the germline V gene, CDR1 is MNHNS and CDR2 is SASEGT. This CDR3 is 14 amino acids long. The V gene end was trimmed by 6 bases and the J gene end by 3 bases; junction bases not matched to a gene: 3. Here the CDR3 reads CASRRQGDNQPQHF. CDR3 coding DNA: TGTGCCAGCAGAAGACAGGGGGACAATCAGCCCCAGCATTTT.

The chain uses TRBV7-8 and TRBJ1-1; D call uncertain. CDR3 length: 17 residues. Trimming took off 1 base at V and 1 base at J, with 16 bases between the two ends. Germline lookup yields CDR1 SGHVS and CDR2 FQNEAQ. CDR3 nucleotide sequence: TGTGCCAGCAGCTTAGGAATTCGAGGGTCCCCGAACACTGAAGCTTTCTTT. Encoded protein: CASSLGIRGSPNTEAFF.